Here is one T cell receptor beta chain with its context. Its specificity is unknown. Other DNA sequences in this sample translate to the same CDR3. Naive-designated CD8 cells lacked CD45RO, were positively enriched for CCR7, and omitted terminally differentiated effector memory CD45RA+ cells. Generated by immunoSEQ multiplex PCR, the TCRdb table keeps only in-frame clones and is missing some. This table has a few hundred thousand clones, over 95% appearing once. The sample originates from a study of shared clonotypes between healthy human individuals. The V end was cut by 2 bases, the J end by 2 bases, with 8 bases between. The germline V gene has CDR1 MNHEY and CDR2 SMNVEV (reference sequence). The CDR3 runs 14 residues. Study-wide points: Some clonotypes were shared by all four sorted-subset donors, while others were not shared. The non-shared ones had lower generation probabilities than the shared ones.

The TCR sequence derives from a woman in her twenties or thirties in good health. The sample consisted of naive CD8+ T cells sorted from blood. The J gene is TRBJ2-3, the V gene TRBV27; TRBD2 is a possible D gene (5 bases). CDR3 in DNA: TGTGCCAGCAGTTTAGGAGGATACACAGATACGCAGTATTTT. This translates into CASSLGGYTDTQYF.